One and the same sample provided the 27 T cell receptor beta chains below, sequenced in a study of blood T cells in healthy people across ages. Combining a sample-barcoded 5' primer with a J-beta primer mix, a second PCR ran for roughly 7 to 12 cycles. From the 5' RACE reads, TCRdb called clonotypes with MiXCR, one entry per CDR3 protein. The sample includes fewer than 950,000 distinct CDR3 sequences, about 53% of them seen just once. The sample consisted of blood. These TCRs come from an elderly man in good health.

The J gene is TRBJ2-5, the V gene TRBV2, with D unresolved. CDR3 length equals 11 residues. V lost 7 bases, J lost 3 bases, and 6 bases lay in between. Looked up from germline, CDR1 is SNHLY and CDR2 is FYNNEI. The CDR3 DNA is TGTGCCAGCATGCCGGAAGAGACCCAGTACTTC. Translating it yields CASMPEETQYF.

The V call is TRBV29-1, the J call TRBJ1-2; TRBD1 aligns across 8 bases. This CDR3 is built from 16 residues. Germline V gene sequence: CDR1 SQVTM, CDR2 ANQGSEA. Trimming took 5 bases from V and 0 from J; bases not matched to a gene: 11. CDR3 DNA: TGCAGCGTTTCGCCCGGACAGGGTCCTTCTAACTATGGCTACACCTTC. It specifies CSVSPGQGPSNYGYTF.

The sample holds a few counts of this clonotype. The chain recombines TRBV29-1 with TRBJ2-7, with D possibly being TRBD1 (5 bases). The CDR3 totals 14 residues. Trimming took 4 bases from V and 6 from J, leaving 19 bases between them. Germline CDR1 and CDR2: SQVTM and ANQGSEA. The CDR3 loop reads CSVALQVQVAEQYF. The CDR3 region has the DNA TGCAGCGTTGCCCTACAGGTGCAGGTGGCCGAGCAGTACTTC.

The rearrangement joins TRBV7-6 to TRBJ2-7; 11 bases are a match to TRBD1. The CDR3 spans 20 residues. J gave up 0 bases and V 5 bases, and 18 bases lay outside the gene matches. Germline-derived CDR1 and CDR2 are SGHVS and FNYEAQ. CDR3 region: CASSRGTGGRGLAASYEQYF. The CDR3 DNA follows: TGTGCCAGCAGCCGCGGGACAGGGGGTCGAGGACTAGCCGCCTCCTACGAGCAGTACTTC.

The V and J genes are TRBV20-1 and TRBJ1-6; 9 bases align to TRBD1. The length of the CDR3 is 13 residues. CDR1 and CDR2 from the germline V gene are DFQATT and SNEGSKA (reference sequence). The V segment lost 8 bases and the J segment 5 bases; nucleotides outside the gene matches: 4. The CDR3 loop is CSTGTGHNSPLHF. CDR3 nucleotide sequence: TGCAGTACCGGGACAGGGCATAATTCACCCCTCCACTTT.

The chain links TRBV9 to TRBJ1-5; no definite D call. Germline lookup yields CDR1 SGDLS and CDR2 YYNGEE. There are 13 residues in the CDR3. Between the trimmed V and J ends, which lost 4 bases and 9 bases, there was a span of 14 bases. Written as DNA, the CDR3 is TGTGCCAGCAGCTCACAAGGTAGCGGGCCCCAGCATTTT. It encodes CASSSQGSGPQHF.

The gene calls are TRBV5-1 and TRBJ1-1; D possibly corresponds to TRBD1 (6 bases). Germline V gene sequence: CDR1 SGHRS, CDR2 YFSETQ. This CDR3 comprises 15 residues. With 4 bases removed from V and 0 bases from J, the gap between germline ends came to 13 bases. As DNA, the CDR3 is TGCGCCAGCAGCCTACAGGGCAGCATGAACACTGAAGCTTTCTTT. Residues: CASSLQGSMNTEAFF.

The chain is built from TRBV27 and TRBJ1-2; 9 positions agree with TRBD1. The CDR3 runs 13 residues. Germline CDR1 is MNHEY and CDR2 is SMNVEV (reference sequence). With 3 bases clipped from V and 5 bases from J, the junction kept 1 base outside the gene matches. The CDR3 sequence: CASSFGQGYGYTF. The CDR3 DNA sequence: TGTGCCAGCAGTTTCGGACAGGGGTATGGCTACACCTTC.

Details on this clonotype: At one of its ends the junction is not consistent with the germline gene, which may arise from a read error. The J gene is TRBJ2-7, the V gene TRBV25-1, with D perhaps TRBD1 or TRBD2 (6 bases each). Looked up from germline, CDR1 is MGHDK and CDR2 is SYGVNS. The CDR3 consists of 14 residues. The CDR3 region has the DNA TGTGCCAACAGTCCCCCGGGGGCTGCCTACGAGCAGTACTTC. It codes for CANSPPGAAYEQYF.

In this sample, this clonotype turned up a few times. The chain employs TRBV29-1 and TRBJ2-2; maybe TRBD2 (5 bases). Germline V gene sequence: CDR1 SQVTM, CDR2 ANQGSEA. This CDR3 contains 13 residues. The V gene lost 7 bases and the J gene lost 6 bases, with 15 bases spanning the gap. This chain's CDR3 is CSGGAPGAGELFF. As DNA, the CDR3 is TGCAGCGGTGGAGCTCCCGGGGCCGGGGAGCTGTTTTTT.

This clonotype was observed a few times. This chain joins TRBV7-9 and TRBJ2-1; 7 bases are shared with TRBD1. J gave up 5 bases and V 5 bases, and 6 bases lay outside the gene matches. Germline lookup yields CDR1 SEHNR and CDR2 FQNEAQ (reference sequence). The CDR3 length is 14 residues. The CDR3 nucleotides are TGTGCCAGCAGCCCAGACAGGGCGGACAATGAGCAGTTCTTC. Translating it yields CASSPDRADNEQFF. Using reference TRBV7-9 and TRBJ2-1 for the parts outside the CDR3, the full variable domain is DTGVSQNPRHKITKRGQNVTFRCDPISEHNRLYWYRQTLGQGPEFLTYFQNEAQLEKSRLLSDRFSAERPKGSFSTLEIQRTEQGDSAMYLCASSPDRADNEQFFGPGTRLTVL.

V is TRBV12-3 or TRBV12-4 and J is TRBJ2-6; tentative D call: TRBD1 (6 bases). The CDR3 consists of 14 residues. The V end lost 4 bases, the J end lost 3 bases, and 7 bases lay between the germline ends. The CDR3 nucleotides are TGTGCCAGCAGTTACAGGGTTGGGGCCAACGTCCTGACTTTC. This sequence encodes CASSYRVGANVLTF.

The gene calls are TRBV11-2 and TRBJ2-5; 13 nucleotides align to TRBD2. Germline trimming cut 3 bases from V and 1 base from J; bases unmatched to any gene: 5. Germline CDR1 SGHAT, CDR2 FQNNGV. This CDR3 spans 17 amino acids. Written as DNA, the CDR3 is TGTGCCAGCAGCTTTAGGACTAGCGGGGGAACCCAAGAGACCCAGTACTTC. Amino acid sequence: CASSFRTSGGTQETQYF. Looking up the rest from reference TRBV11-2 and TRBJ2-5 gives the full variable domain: EAGVAQSPRYKIIEKRQSVAFWCNPISGHATLYWYQQILGQGPKLLIQFQNNGVVDDSQLPKDRFSAERLKGVDSTLKIQPAKLEDSAVYLCASSFRTSGGTQETQYFGPGTRLLVL.

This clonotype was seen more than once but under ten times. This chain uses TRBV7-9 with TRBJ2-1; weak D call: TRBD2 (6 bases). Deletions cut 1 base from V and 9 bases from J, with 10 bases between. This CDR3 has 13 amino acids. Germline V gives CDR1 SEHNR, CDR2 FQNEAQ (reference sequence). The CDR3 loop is CASSLDIGGEQFF. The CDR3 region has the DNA TGTGCCAGCAGCTTAGATATCGGGGGTGAGCAGTTCTTC.

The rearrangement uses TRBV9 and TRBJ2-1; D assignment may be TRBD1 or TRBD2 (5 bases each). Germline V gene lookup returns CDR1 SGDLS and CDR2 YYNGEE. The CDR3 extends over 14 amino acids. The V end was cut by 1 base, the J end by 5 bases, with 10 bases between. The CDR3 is CASSVRWGNNEQFF. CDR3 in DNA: TGTGCCAGCAGCGTAAGATGGGGGAACAATGAGCAGTTCTTC. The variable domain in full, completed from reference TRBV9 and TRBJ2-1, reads DSGVTQTPKHLITATGQRVTLRCSPRSGDLSVYWYQQSLDQGLQFLIQYYNGEERAKGNILERFSAQQFPDLHSELNLSSLELGDSALYFCASSVRWGNNEQFFGPGTRLTVL.

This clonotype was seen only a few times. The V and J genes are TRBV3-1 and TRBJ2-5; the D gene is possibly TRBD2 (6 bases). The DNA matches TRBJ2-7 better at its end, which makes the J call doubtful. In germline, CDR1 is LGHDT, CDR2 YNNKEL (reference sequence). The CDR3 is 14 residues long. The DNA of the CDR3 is TGTGCCAGCAGCCCGGGACTGGTTACCTACGAGCAGTACTTC. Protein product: CASSPGLVTYEQYF.

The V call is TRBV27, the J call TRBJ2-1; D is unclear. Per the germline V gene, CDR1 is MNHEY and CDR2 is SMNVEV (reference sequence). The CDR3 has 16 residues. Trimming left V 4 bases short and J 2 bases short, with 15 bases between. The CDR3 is CASSSNPVNPYNEQFF. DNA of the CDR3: TGTGCCAGCAGTTCGAACCCTGTCAATCCCTACAATGAGCAGTTCTTC.

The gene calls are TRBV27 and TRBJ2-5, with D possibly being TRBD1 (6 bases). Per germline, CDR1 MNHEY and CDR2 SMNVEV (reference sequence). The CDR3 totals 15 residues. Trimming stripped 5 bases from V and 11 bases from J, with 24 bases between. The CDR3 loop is CASSPTGSPPYKQYF. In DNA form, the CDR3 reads TGTGCCAGCAGTCCAACAGGGTCACCACCCTACAAGCAGTACTTC.

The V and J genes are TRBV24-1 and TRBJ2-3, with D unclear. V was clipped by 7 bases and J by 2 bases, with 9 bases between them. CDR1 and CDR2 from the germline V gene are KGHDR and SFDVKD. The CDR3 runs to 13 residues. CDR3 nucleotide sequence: TGTGCCACCAGCGCAAGACACACAGATACGCAGTATTTT. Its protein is CATSARHTDTQYF.

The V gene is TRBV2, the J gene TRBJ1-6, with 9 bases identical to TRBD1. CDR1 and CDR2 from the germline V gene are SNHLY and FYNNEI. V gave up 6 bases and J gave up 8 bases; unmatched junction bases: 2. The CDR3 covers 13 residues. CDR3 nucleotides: TGTGCCAGCAGGGGACAGGGTCATTCACCCCTCCACTTT. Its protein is CASRGQGHSPLHF.

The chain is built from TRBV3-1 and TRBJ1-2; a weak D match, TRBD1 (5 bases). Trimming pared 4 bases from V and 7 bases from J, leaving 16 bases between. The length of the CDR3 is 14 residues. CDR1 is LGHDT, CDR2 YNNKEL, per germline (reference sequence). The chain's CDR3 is CASSPWGGKGGYTF. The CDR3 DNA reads TGTGCCAGCAGCCCCTGGGGGGGAAAGGGTGGCTACACCTTC.

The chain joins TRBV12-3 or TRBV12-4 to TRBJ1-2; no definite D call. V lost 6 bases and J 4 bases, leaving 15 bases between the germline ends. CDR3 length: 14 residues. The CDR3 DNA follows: TGTGCCAGCAGCCTAAACCAGGCAACCTATGGCTACACCTTC. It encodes CASSLNQATYGYTF.

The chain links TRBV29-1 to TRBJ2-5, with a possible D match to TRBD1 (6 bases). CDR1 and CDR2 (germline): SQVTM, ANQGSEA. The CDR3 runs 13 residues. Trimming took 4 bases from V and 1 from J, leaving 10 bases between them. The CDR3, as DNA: TGCAGCGTTGCCCGGACAGTCCAAGAGACCCAGTACTTC. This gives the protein CSVARTVQETQYF.

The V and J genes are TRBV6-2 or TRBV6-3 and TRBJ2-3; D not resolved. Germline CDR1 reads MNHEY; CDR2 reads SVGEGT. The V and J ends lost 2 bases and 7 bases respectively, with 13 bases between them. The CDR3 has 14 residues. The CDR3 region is CASSYDGSRHTQYF. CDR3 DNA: TGTGCCAGCAGTTACGACGGGTCCCGGCATACGCAGTATTTT.

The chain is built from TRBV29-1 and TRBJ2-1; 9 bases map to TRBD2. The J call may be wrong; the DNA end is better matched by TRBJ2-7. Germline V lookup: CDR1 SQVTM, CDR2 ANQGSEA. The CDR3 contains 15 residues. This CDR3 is CSVGLAGISYNEQYF. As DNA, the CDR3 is TGCAGCGTTGGCCTAGCGGGGATATCCTACAATGAGCAGTACTTC.

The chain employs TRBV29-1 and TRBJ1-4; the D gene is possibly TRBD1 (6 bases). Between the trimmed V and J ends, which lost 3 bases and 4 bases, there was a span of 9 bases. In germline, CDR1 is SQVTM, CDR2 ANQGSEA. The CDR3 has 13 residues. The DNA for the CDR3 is TGCAGCGTTGAGGTACAGGGTAATGAAAAACTGTTTTTT. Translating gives CSVEVQGNEKLFF.

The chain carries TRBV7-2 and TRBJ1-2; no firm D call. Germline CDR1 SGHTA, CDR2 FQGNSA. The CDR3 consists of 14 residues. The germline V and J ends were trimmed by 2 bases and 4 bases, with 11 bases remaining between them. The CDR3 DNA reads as TGTGCCAGCAGCTTACTTAGGGAGGGCTATGGCTACACCTTC. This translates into CASSLLREGYGYTF.